This TCR beta chain was recovered during a study of Ad26.COV2.S vaccination and SARS-CoV-2 variants. This clone was seen just once. The ends were cut back, 4 bases at V and 1 base at J, with 13 bases in the middle. Looked up from germline, CDR1 is KGHSH and CDR2 is LQKENI. The CDR3 has 16 residues. Assay: immunoSEQ multiplex PCR; the TCRdb copy retains only in-frame clones and omits some. The table has roughly 350,000 clones, roughly 89% seen once; the top ten hold approximately 5%. Treatment specified: over 15 received Ad26.COV2.S at low or high dose, single or two shots; roughly five received placebo; per-sample allocation not given. Day 63 following the first vaccine or placebo injection was when the samples were taken.

This receptor was taken from a person between 18 and 59 years old who received the Ad26.COV2.S COVID-19 vaccine or a placebo. J is TRBJ2-2 and V is TRBV18, with D tentatively TRBD1 (6 bases). Sequencing used peripheral blood, obtained in a trial of Ad26.COV2.S vaccine versus placebo. The CDR3 loop is CASSRTGQGNTGELFF. Here the CDR3 DNA reads TGTGCCAGCTCACGGACGGGACAAGGGAACACCGGGGAGCTGTTTTTT.